This T cell receptor (beta chain) was identified during a study of blood T cell repertoires in COVID-19. Overall study context: Sites in the United States, Italy and Spain provided acute and convalescent COVID-19 samples.

V was cut by 3 bases and J by 9 bases, with 9 bases left in between. Per germline, CDR1 DFQATT and CDR2 SNEGSKA (reference sequence). The CDR3 is 11 amino acids. In the original analysis: Scientists estimated how many nucleated cells there were by amplifying reference gene primers. Profiled with immunoSEQ multiplex PCR; TCRdb holds only in-frame clones, not every one. Clone size and V and J calls were adopted from that table, with D and trimming inferred from the DNA. The data show some 150,000 clones, approximately 86% seen once. Source material: peripheral blood. The chain is built from TRBV20-1 and TRBJ2-1; the D gene is possibly TRBD2 (5 bases). The source is a man between 65 and 79 years old with acute or convalescent COVID-19. The CDR3 loop reads CSASSSSEQFF. The CDR3 DNA sequence: TGCAGTGCTAGTTCTAGCAGTGAGCAGTTCTTC.